This T cell receptor (beta chain) derives from a study of OX40 agonist ivuxolimab in advanced cancers. Study-wide context: Mean age 60 years, range about 23 to 85; 82.7% male. Overall study findings and caveats: In CD8+ T cells, expanded clones were on average more numerous than in CD4+.

Sequencing used immunoSEQ multiplex PCR; TCRdb keeps in-frame clones, though not all of them. Among 80,000 to 100,000 clones listed, 80% to 90% were seen once. Comments on this clone: Antigen specificity is unknown.

Excluded were patients having autoimmune disease history or systemic immunosuppression. The CDR3 covers 12 residues. V dropped 6 bases and J dropped 4 bases, with 12 bases sitting between them. The germline V gene has CDR1 SQVTM and CDR2 ANQGSEA. The V call is TRBV29-1, the J call TRBJ1-2, with D possibly TRBD1 on 5 matching bases. The source material was CD4+ or CD8+ T cells sorted from blood, sampled in a trial of the OX40 agonist ivuxolimab. This clonotype was obtained from an adult with an advanced solid tumor such as melanoma, head and neck, liver or kidney cancer. As DNA, the CDR3 is TGCAGCGTCATTAGGGGCAGCTATGGCTACACCTTC. Residues: CSVIRGSYGYTF.